This T cell receptor (beta chain) came from a study of post-analysis software for immune sequencing data. About the study: Relapsing-remitting, secondary progressive and progressive-relapsing forms made up the multiple sclerosis disease courses. Notes on the study in general: In patients, TRBV5-6, TRBV5-1 and TRBV20-1 belonged to five TRBV segments found more frequently than in controls. Samples from one preparation batch, clustered by F measure, grouped strongly together.

As concerns this clonotype: Its antigen is still unknown.

Built from TCR beta cDNA, the libraries had unique molecular identifiers in them. Out of about 1 to 11 million T cells, 480,000 or so cDNA molecules were generated. One entry per CDR3 protein results from TCRdb running MiXCR on the PCR reads. The profile shows roughly 410,000 distinct CDR3 sequences, about a third of them singletons. V was shortened by 5 bases and J by 7 bases, with 11 bases between the two germline ends. There are 12 residues in the CDR3. The clonotype comes from a girl aged 5-17 years with multiple sclerosis. Sequenced input: blood. The chain couples TRBV12-3 or TRBV12-4 to TRBJ1-2, with TRBD1 as a possible D gene (6 bases). CDR3 amino acids: CASSPPGAGYTF. The CDR3 nucleotides read TGTGCCAGCAGTCCTCCAGGGGCTGGCTACACCTTC.